This TCR beta chain was sequenced for a study of T cells expressing NK-cell markers. General study findings and limits: In a group of 5 or 6 donors, dominant NKG2C+ clonotypes represented about 1.0-7.5% of CD8+ T cells.

The cDNA for TCR beta came from 5'RACE template switching with UMIs. TCRdb reprocessed the 5' RACE reads, keeping one entry per CDR3 protein, no DNA. The table lists over 150,000 distinct CDR3 sequences. Of note for this clonotype: No antigen is known for it.

This CDR3 has 13 amino acids. From germline, CDR1 is LGHDT and CDR2 YNNKEL (reference sequence). The chain couples TRBV3-1 to TRBJ2-7. What was sequenced was blood T cells: a sorted CD56 or NKG2C T cell subset, CD4+ or CD8+ T cells, or bulk PBMC T cells (not recorded which). The TCR originated in a woman in her fifties or sixties in good health. CDR3: CASSPGTPYEQYF.